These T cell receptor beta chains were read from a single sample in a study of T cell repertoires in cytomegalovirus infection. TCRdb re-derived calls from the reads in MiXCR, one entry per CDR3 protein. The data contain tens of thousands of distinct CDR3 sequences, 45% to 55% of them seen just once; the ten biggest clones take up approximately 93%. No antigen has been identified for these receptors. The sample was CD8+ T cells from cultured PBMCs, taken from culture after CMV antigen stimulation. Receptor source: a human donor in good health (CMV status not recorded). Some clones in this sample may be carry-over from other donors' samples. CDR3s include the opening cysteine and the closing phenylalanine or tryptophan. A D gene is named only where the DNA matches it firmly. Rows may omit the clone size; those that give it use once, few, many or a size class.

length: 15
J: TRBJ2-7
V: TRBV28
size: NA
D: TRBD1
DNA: TGTGCCAGCAGTCCCCCGGGACAGGGGACCCACGAGCAGTACTTC
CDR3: CASSPPGQGTHEQYF

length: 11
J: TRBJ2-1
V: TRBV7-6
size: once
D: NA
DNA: TGTGCCAGCAGCTTAGAGGGGGAGCAGTTCTTC
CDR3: CASSLEGEQFF

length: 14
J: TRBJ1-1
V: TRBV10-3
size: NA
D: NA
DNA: TGTGCCATCAGGGCCCCTCTTGGGGACACTGAAGCTTTCTTT
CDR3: CAIRAPLGDTEAFF

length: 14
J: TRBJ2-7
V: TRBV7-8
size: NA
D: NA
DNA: TGTGCCAGCAGCTGGGACACCGCTGGCGAGACTCAGTACTTC
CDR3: CASSWDTAGETQYF

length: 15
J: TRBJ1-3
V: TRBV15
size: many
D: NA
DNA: TGTGCCACCAGCAGAGAAGGGATCGGAGATAACACCATATATTTT
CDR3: CATSREGIGDNTIYF

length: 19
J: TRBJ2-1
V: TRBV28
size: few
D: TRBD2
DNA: TGTGCCAGCAGTGATCGACTAGCGGGAGGGCCCCCTTCCTACAATGAGCAGTTCTTC
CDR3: CASSDRLAGGPPSYNEQFF

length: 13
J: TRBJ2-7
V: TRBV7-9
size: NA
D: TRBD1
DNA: TGTGCCAGCAGCTTAGAAGGGGGCAACGAGCAGTACTTC
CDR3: CASSLEGGNEQYF

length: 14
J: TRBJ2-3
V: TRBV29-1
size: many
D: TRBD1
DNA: TGCAGCGAGCTACGGACAGGAACGGAGGATACGCAGTATTTT
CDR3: CSELRTGTEDTQYF

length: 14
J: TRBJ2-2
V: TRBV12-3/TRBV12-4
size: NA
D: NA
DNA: TGTGCCAGCTCAATCCAGGGACCCACCGGGGAGCTGTTTTTT
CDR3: CASSIQGPTGELFF

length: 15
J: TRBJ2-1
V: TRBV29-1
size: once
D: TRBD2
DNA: TGCAGCGTTGACGTAGCGGGGGACTCCTACAATGAGCAGTTCTTC
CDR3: CSVDVAGDSYNEQFF

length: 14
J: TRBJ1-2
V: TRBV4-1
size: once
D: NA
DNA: TGCGCCAGCAGCCAAGATCTAGGGTCGGTTGGCTACACCTTC
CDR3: CASSQDLGSVGYTF

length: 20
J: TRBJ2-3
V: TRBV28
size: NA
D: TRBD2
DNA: TGTGCCAGCAGTTTATACCCGGGACTAGCGGGACTCCCTAGCACAGATACGCAGTATTTT
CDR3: CASSLYPGLAGLPSTDTQYF

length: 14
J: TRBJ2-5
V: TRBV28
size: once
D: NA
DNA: TGTGCCAGCACCCCACCGGGACTTCAAGAGACCCAGTACTTC
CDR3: CASTPPGLQETQYF

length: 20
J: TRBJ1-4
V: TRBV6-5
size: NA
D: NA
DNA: TGTGCCAGCAGCCATTCGCTATGGACAGCCGTCATCGCCGATAATGAAAAACTGTTTTTT
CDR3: CASSHSLWTAVIADNEKLFF

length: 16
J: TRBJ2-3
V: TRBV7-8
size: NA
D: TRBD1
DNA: TGTGCCAGCAGCTTAGGGACAGGGGGAGTCGCAGATACGCAGTATTTT
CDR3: CASSLGTGGVADTQYF

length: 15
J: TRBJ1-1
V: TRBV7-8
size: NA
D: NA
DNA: TGTGCCAGCAGCTTAGTTCCGGGGCGGAACACTGAAGCTTTCTTT
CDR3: CASSLVPGRNTEAFF

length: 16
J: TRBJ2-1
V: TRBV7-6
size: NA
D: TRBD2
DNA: TGTGCCAGCAGCTCAACCCGGACTAGCGGATACAATGAGCAGTTCTTC
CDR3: CASSSTRTSGYNEQFF

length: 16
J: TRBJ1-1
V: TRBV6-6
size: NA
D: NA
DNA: TGTGCCAGCAGTTCCGGGGACTCCCCACGGGGCACTGAAGCTTTCTTT
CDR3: CASSSGDSPRGTEAFF

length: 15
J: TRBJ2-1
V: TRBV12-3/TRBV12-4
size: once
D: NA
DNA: TGTGCCAGCAGTTCTGACAGGAGGGCCTACAATGAGCAGTTCTTC
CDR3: CASSSDRRAYNEQFF

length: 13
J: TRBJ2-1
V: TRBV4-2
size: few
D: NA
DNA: TGTGCCAGCAGCCAAGATGGGGGGAATGAGCAGTTCTTC
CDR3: CASSQDGGNEQFF

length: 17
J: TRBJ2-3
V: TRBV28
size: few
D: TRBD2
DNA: TGTGCCAGCAGTTTACGGCTAGCGGGGGGAAGCACAGATACGCAGTATTTT
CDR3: CASSLRLAGGSTDTQYF

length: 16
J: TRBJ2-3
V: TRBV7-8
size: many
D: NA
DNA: TGTGCCAGCAGCTATAAGGACCGAACTAGCACAGATACGCAGTATTTT
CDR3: CASSYKDRTSTDTQYF

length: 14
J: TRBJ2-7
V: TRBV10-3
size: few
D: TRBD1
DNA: TGTGCCATCAGTGAAACAGGGGCAGCCTACGAGCAGTACTTC
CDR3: CAISETGAAYEQYF

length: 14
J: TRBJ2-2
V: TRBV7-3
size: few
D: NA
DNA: TGTGCCAGCAGCGGTTACAGGGCGTCCGGGGAGCTGTTTTTT
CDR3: CASSGYRASGELFF

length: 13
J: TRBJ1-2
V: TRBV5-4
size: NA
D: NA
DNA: TGTGCCAGCAAAATCGGAGAGGGCTATGGCTACACCTTC
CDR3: CASKIGEGYGYTF

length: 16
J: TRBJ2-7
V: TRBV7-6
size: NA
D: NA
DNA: TGTGCCAGCAGCTTAGGTTTTCTAGCGCTCACCTACGAGCAGTACTTC
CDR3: CASSLGFLALTYEQYF

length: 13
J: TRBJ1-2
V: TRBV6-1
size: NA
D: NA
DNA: TGTGCCAGCAGTGGACAGTTGTCCTATGGCTACACCTTC
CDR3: CASSGQLSYGYTF

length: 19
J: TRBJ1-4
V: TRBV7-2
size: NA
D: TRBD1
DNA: TGTGCCAGCAGCTTAATCCCCCTACCTAGGGGGCCGCCTAATGAAAAACTGTTTTTT
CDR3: CASSLIPLPRGPPNEKLFF

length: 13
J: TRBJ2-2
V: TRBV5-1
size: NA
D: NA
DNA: TGCGCCAGCAGCGACGGACAACCCGGGGAGCTGTTTTTT
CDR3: CASSDGQPGELFF

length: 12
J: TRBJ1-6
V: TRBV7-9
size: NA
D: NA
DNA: TGTGCCAGCAGCATAGACAGAGGACCCCTCCACTTT
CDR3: CASSIDRGPLHF

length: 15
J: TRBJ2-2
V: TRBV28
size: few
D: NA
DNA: TGTGCCAGCAGTCACCAGGGACGGGCGGCCGGGGAGCTGTTTTTT
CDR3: CASSHQGRAAGELFF

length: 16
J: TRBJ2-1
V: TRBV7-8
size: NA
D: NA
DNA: TGTGCCAGCAGCTTAACTGGCGGGACCCTGATCAATGAGCAGTTCTTC
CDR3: CASSLTGGTLINEQFF

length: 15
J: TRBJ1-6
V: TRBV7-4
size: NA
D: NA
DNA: TGTGCCAGCAGCACCCCGGACAGAGGGGTTTCACCCCTCCACTTT
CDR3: CASSTPDRGVSPLHF

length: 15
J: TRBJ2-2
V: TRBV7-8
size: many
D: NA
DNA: TGTGCCAGCAGCTTAGCAATAACGACCACCGGGGAGCTGTTTTTT
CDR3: CASSLAITTTGELFF

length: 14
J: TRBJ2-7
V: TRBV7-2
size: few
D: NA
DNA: TGTGCCAGCAGCTTAGGAAATAGCTGGTACGAGCAGTACTTC
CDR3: CASSLGNSWYEQYF

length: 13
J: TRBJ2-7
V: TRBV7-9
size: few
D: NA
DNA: TGTGCCAGCAGCTGGGGCAGCTCCTACGAGCAGTACTTC
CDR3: CASSWGSSYEQYF

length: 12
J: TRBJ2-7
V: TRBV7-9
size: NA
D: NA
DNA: TGTGCCAGCAGCTCAGTGGGCTACGAGCAGTACTTC
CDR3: CASSSVGYEQYF

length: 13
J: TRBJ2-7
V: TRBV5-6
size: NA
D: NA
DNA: TGTGCCAGCAGCTTGGATCCAGGAAACGAGCAGTACTTC
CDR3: CASSLDPGNEQYF

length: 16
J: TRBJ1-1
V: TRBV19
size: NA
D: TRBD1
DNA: TGTGCCAGTAGTCCTGACAGGGAAGGCAGAGACACTGAAGCTTTCTTT
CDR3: CASSPDREGRDTEAFF

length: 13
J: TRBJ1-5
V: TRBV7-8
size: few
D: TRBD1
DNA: TGTGCCACCCGAGAGGACAGGGGGCAAAGTCAGCATTTT
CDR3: CATREDRGQSQHF

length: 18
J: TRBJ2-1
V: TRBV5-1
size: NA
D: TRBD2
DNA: TGCGCCAGCAGCTTGCGCGGGAGCTCCCGGGGCTCCTACAATGAGCAGTTCTTC
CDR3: CASSLRGSSRGSYNEQFF

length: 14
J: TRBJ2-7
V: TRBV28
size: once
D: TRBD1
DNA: TGTGCCAGCAGTTTGTACAGGGGGCCCTACGAGCAGTACTTC
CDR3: CASSLYRGPYEQYF

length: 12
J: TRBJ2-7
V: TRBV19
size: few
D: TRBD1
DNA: TGTGCCGCAGGGACAGCCACCTACGAGCAGTACTTC
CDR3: CAAGTATYEQYF

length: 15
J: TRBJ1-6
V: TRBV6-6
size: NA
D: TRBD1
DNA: TGTGCCAGCACCCGGGACAGGGGGAATAATTCACCCCTCCACTTT
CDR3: CASTRDRGNNSPLHF

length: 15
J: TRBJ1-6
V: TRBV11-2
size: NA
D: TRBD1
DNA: TGTGCCAGCAGATTGTGGGGACAGGGGAATTCACCCCTCCACTTT
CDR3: CASRLWGQGNSPLHF

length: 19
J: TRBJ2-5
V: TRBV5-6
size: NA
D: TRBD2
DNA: TGTGCCAGCAGCTTCGGGGGGCTCTTCGTGGGACTAGGCAAAGAGACCCAGTACTTC
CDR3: CASSFGGLFVGLGKETQYF

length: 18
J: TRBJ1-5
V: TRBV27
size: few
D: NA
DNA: TGTGCCAGCAGTTTATGGGGGACCGGTGGCAGATACAATCAGCCCCAGCATTTT
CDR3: CASSLWGTGGRYNQPQHF

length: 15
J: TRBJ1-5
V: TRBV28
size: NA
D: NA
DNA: TGTGCCACCGTTTTCGCTGGAGAGGGCAATCAGCCCCAGCATTTT
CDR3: CATVFAGEGNQPQHF

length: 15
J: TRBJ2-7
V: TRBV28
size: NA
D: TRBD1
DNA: TGTGCCAGCAGTTTATCGGGGACAGGGGGGAACGAGCAGTACTTC
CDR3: CASSLSGTGGNEQYF

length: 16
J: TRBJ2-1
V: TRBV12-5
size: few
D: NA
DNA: TGTGCTAGTGGTTTGGTACTTGGCCAGCGTGACAATGAGCAGTTCTTC
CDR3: CASGLVLGQRDNEQFF

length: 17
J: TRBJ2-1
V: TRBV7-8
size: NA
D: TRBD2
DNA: TGTGCCAGCAGCGAGGGGACTAGCGGGAGCTCCTACAATGAGCAGTTCTTC
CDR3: CASSEGTSGSSYNEQFF

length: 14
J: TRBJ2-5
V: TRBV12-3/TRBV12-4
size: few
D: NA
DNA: TGTGCCAGCAGTTTAAGTCTCCTAGGGGAGACCCAGTACTTC
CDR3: CASSLSLLGETQYF

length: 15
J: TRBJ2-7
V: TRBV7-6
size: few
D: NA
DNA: TGTGCCAGCAGCGTTTCGGGGGGCGAGGGCCGCGAGCAGTACTTC
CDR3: CASSVSGGEGREQYF

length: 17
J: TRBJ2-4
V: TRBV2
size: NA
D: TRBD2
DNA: TGTGCCAGCACCGGGACTAGCGGGAGGGCCGGCAAAAACATTCAGTACTTC
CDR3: CASTGTSGRAGKNIQYF

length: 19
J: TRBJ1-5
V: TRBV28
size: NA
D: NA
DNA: TGTGCCAGCAGTTTAATCGCCCTCATGACAGGATTCAGCAATCAGCCCCAGCATTTT
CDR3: CASSLIALMTGFSNQPQHF

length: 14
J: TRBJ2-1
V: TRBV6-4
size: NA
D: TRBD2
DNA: TGTGCCAGCAGCCAGCGGGAGGAGGGGAATGAGCAGTTCTTC
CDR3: CASSQREEGNEQFF

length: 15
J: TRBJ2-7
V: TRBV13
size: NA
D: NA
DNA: TGTGCCAGCAGCCACTGGGGCGAAGTATCGTACGAGCAGTACTTC
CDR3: CASSHWGEVSYEQYF